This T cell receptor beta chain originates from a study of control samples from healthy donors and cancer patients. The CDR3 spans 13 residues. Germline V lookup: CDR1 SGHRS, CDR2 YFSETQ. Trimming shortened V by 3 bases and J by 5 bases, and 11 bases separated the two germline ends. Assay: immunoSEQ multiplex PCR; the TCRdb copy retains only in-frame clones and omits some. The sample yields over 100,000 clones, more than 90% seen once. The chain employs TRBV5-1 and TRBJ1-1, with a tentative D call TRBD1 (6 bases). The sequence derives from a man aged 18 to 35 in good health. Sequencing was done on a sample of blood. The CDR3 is CASSSGGRTEAFF. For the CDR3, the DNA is TGCGCCAGCAGCTCTGGGGGCAGGACTGAAGCTTTCTTT.